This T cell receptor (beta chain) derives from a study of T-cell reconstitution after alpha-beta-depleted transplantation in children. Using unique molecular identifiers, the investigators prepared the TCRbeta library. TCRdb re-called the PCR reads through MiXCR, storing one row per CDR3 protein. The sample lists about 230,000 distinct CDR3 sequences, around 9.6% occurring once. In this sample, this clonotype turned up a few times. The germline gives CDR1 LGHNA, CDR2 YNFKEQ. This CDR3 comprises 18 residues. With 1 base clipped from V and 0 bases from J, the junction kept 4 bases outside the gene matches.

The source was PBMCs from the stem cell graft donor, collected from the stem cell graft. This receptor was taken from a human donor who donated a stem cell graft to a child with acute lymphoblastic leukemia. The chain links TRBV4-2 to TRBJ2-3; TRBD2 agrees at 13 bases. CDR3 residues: CASSQAGLAGVSTDTQYF. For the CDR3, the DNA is TGTGCCAGCAGCCAAGCCGGACTAGCGGGGGTTAGCACAGATACGCAGTATTTT.